This TCR beta chain was profiled in a study of OX40 agonist ivuxolimab in advanced cancers. With respect to this clone: Its cognate antigen is unknown.

Repertoires were generated with immunoSEQ multiplex PCR, while TCRdb's copy carries only in-frame clones and drops some. The sample lists about 46,000 clones; more than 85% were seen once. Trimming shortened V by 4 bases and J by 6 bases, and 13 bases separated the two germline ends. Per the germline V gene, CDR1 is MGHRA and CDR2 is YSYEKL. The CDR3 has 13 residues. Whole-study findings and limits: Expanded clones were, on average, more numerous in CD8+ T cells than in CD4+. Among the lowest peripheral clonal expansion occurred in 0.1-3.0 mg/kg partial responders.

The sequences come from CD4+ or CD8+ T cells sorted from blood, collected in a trial of the OX40 agonist ivuxolimab. The V and J genes are TRBV4-1 and TRBJ2-7; D unclear. The source of this sequence is an adult with an advanced solid tumor such as melanoma, head and neck, liver or kidney cancer. CDR3 in amino acids: CASSPSRFGEQYF. The CDR3 nucleotides read TGCGCCAGCAGCCCCAGTAGGTTCGGCGAGCAGTACTTC.